This T cell receptor (beta chain) is drawn from a study of lymphopenia after photon versus proton radiotherapy. General study findings and limits: After the lymphocyte nadir, photon-treated repertoires showed oligoclonal expansion, especially of CD8+ Temra cells. Larger post-nadir TCR diversity loss correlated inversely with survival in deceased patients. Authors raise, but do not show, better survival with proton therapy. Under photons, naive T cells and diversity fell while effector/memory populations rose.

The CDR3 sequence is 16 residues long. V lost 6 bases to trimming and J lost 2 bases; unmatched junction nucleotides: 8. Germline CDR1 reads KGHSH; CDR2 reads LQKENI. Repertoires were generated with immunoSEQ multiplex PCR, while TCRdb's copy carries only in-frame clones and drops some. The sample has 68,000 or so clones, approximately 91% seen once; the top ten hold around 2.6%. This clone was picked up one time. The antigen is undetermined. The sample consisted of peripheral blood, taken from a patient treated with photon-based radiotherapy. This receptor was identified in a woman in her 70s with pancreatic cancer. V usage is TRBV18 and J usage is TRBJ1-2, with 11 bases that match TRBD1. The CDR3: CASSLRTGGANYGYTF. Written as DNA, the CDR3 is TGTGCCAGCTCCCTACGGACAGGGGGCGCGAACTATGGCTACACCTTC.